What follows are 29 T cell receptor beta chains derived from one specimen sequenced in a study of identical twins. MiXCR was run by TCRdb on the 5' RACE reads, yielding one entry per CDR3 protein. Here the sample spans 400,000 to 600,000 distinct CDR3 sequences, 20% to 25% being singletons. A further study also used this sample, focusing on yellow fever vaccine responses in identical twins.

Sequencing was performed on CD4+ T cells sorted from blood. The receptors shown here come from a woman aged 18-29 years in good health.

Only a few counts were recorded for this clonotype. The chain is built from TRBV10-3 and TRBJ2-7; 9 positions match TRBD2. The CDR3 totals 14 residues. Germline CDR1 and CDR2: ENHRY and SYGVKD. Trimming at V came to 8 bases and at J to 0 bases, leaving 5 bases not matched to a gene. CDR3 region: CAISRTSDSYEQYV. The CDR3 DNA reads TGTGCCATCTCGAGGACTAGCGACTCCTACGAGCAGTACGTC.

This clonotype was picked up a small number of times. This rearrangement joins TRBV7-2 to TRBJ2-3, with D uncertain. Deletions cut 4 bases from V and 5 bases from J, with 10 bases between. The CDR3 is made up of 13 amino acids. Germline-derived CDR1 and CDR2 are SGHTA and FQGNSA. The CDR3 region is CASSWVSLDTQYF. In nucleotides, the CDR3 is TGTGCCAGCAGCTGGGTCAGCTTAGATACGCAGTATTTT.

CDR3 nucleotides: TGTGCCAGCAGCTTAGGGCAGACCTGGGGTCCTCCTTACACAGATACGCAGTATTTT. Translated: CASSLGQTWGPPYTDTQYF. The rearrangement joins TRBV11-1 to TRBJ2-3, with D unresolved. The CDR3 runs 19 residues. Per germline, CDR1 SGHAT and CDR2 FQDESV (reference sequence). V was cut by 1 base and J by 2 bases, with 22 bases left in between.

This clonotype was counted a few times. The chain couples TRBV6-2 or TRBV6-3 to TRBJ1-1; no reliable D call. This CDR3 contains 14 residues. Trimming took 3 bases from V and 3 from J, leaving 11 bases between them. Germline V gene data show CDR1 as MNHEY and CDR2 as SVGEGT. CDR3 residues: CASSYRVTDTEAFF. The CDR3 DNA reads as TGTGCCAGCAGTTATAGGGTAACCGACACTGAAGCTTTCTTT.

This clonotype was found many times. The junction does not match germline at one end; this may be a read error. This chain joins TRBV10-1 and TRBJ2-3, with TRBD2 matching 7 bases. CDR3 length: 14 residues. CDR1 is WNHNN, CDR2 SYGVQD, per germline (reference sequence). The CDR3 loop is CASSEPTSTDTQYF. The CDR3 region has the DNA TGCGCCAGCAGTGAGCCGACTAGCACGGATACGCAGTATTTT.

The sample holds many counts of this clonotype. The rearrangement links TRBV20-1 to TRBJ2-7; 7 bases line up with TRBD2. The length of the CDR3 is 13 residues. The V segment lost 6 bases and the J segment 2 bases; nucleotides outside the gene matches: 7. Germline assignment: CDR1 DFQATT and CDR2 SNEGSKA (reference sequence). CDR3 amino acids: CSAISGEPYEQYF. The CDR3, as DNA: TGCAGTGCCATAAGCGGGGAACCCTACGAGCAGTACTTC.

The genes are TRBV20-1 and TRBJ2-2, with D tentatively TRBD1 or TRBD2 (6 bases each). Deletions cut 5 bases from V and 6 bases from J, with 16 bases between. The CDR3 is 14 amino acids. The germline gives CDR1 DFQATT, CDR2 SNEGSKA (reference sequence). CDR3 nucleotides: TGCAGTGCTCTCCGGGACGGGGGCCCCGGGGAGCTGTTTTTT. Translation gives CSALRDGGPGELFF.

The V gene is TRBV7-9, the J gene TRBJ2-1, with a weak D call TRBD2 (7 bases). Germline V lookup: CDR1 SEHNR, CDR2 FQNEAQ (reference sequence). The CDR3 has 16 residues. V dropped 4 bases and J dropped 3 bases, with 16 bases sitting between them. The DNA of the CDR3 is TGTGCCAGCAGCTCCATTAAAGGGGGGGTCTACAATGAGCAGTTCTTC. Translating gives CASSSIKGGVYNEQFF.

CDR3 nucleotide sequence: TGTGCCAGCAGCCTTGGGACAGCTTCAACCTATGGCTACACCTTC. This translates into CASSLGTASTYGYTF. The chain carries TRBV3-1 and TRBJ1-2, with TRBD1 matching over 7 bases. Per germline, CDR1 LGHDT and CDR2 YNNKEL (reference sequence). V gave up 4 bases and J gave up 4 bases; unmatched junction bases: 9. This CDR3 has 15 amino acids. Full variable domain (outside the CDR3, taken from reference TRBV3-1 and TRBJ1-2): DTAVSQTPKYLVTQMGNDKSIKCEQNLGHDTMYWYKQDSKKFLKIMFSYNNKELIINETVPNRFSPKSPDKAHLNLHINSLELGDSAVYFCASSLGTASTYGYTFGSGTRLTVV.

This clonotype was seen a few times. This chain connects TRBV4-2 to TRBJ2-2, with a weak D call TRBD1 (5 bases). The CDR3 totals 15 residues. V lost 2 bases to trimming and J lost 11 bases, with 18 bases between them. The germline CDR1 and CDR2 sequences are LGHNA and YNFKEQ. CDR3: CASSQNSLVQGELFF. The CDR3 nucleotides are TGTGCCAGCAGCCAAAACTCTCTCGTCCAGGGTGAGCTGTTTTTT.

V is TRBV5-1 and J is TRBJ2-2; a weak D match, TRBD2 (6 bases). V gave up 3 bases and J gave up 0 bases, with 12 bases separating them. The CDR3 length is 16 residues. The germline gives CDR1 SGHRS, CDR2 YFSETQ. This CDR3 reads CASSWDGSSNTGELFF. In DNA, the CDR3 is TGCGCCAGCAGCTGGGACGGGAGCTCGAACACCGGGGAGCTGTTTTTT.

The table lists this clonotype with a few counts. The chain links TRBV3-1 to TRBJ2-1, with 8 bases matching TRBD2. Germline loops: CDR1 LGHDT, CDR2 YNNKEL (reference sequence). V lost 2 bases to trimming and J lost 3 bases; unmatched junction nucleotides: 6. The CDR3 has 16 amino acids. The CDR3 bases are TGTGCCAGCAGCCAACAACTAGCGGCTCGCTACAATGAGCAGTTCTTC. Translated, it gives CASSQQLAARYNEQFF.

This sequence joins TRBV12-3 or TRBV12-4 and TRBJ2-1; 7 nucleotides agree with TRBD2. The J segment lost 0 bases and the V segment lost 5 bases, leaving 1 base of the junction unmatched. This CDR3 is 14 amino acids long. This CDR3 is CASSRTSSYNEQFF. CDR3 nucleotide sequence: TGTGCCAGCAGTCGGACTAGCTCCTACAATGAGCAGTTCTTC.

In its sample, this clonotype was seen a few times. This chain uses TRBV29-1 with TRBJ2-1; D could derive from TRBD1 or TRBD2 (5 bases each). Germline V gene lookup returns CDR1 SQVTM and CDR2 ANQGSEA. The CDR3 spans 12 residues. Trimming took off 4 bases at V and 6 bases at J, with 10 bases between the two ends. The CDR3 is CSVGGSSNEQFF. CDR3 in DNA: TGCAGCGTTGGGGGGAGCTCCAATGAGCAGTTCTTC.

In DNA form, the CDR3 reads TGCAGCGTAGGGACCCCCTCCGCGCGGACAAACACCGGGGAGCTGTTTTTT. This translates into CSVGTPSARTNTGELFF. This chain uses TRBV29-1 with TRBJ2-2; D might be TRBD1 or TRBD2, each matching 5 bases. Germline V gene sequence: CDR1 SQVTM, CDR2 ANQGSEA. The V end lost 6 bases, the J end lost 2 bases, and 22 bases lay between the germline ends. This CDR3 has 17 amino acids.

In its sample, this clonotype was seen a few times. The chain has TRBV5-1 and TRBJ2-2; 10 bases are shared with TRBD2. The CDR3 consists of 17 residues. The germline V gene encodes CDR1 SGHRS and CDR2 YFSETQ. Trimming cost V 5 bases and J 2 bases; bases outside gene matches: 9. CDR3 amino acids: CASRINSGGINTGELFF. CDR3 coding DNA: TGCGCCAGCAGGATTAATAGCGGGGGGATTAACACCGGGGAGCTGTTTTTT.

The table lists this clonotype with a few counts. V and J are TRBV4-1 and TRBJ2-3, with D perhaps assigned TRBD1 or TRBD2 (6 bases each). Trimming removed 3 bases at V and 9 bases at J, with 16 bases between. Germline V gives CDR1 MGHRA, CDR2 YSYEKL. The CDR3 contains 14 residues. The CDR3 loop is CASSQFRRGETQYF. Written as DNA, the CDR3 is TGCGCCAGCAGCCAGTTCCGTAGGGGGGAGACGCAGTATTTT.

This clonotype was seen a handful of times. The chain carries TRBV21-1 and TRBJ1-5; the table's D call TRBD1 went unverified against the DNA. TRBV21-1 is listed as a pseudogene. The CDR3 spans 15 residues. CDR3 nucleotides: TGTGCCAGCAGCCCCCCGGGACATAGCAATCAGCCCCAGCATTTT. The encoded protein is CASSPPGHSNQPQHF.

This chain joins TRBV12-2 and TRBJ1-1. TRBV12-2 is given as a pseudogene. The CDR3 has 12 residues. The CDR3 DNA is TGTGCAAGTCGTCTAAAGGTTACTGAAGCTTTCTTT. It translates to CASRLKVTEAFF.

V usage is TRBV3-1 and J usage is TRBJ1-2; 8 bases match TRBD1. V was pared by 3 bases and J by 4 bases, with 4 bases of the junction left unmatched. This CDR3 is 14 amino acids long. Germline V gene lookup returns CDR1 LGHDT and CDR2 YNNKEL (reference sequence). The CDR3 sequence is CASSHQGQAYGYTF. In DNA, the CDR3 is TGTGCCAGCAGCCACCAGGGACAGGCCTATGGCTACACCTTC.

The CDR3 sequence is CASSRRRGTAYNEQFF. The CDR3 coding sequence is TGTGCCAGCAGCCGTAGGAGGGGGACAGCTTACAATGAGCAGTTCTTC. The chain couples TRBV6-1 to TRBJ2-1, with D perhaps TRBD1 (7 bases). Germline CDR1 and CDR2: MNHNS and SASEGT. V was clipped by 6 bases and J by 4 bases, with 19 bases between them. The CDR3 consists of 16 residues.

The J gene is TRBJ2-3, the V gene TRBV7-6; 10 bases map to TRBD2. The ends lost 2 bases at V and 2 bases at J; junction bases unmatched: 4. CDR1 is SGHVS and CDR2 is FNYEAQ in the germline V gene. This CDR3 region has 16 residues. The CDR3 protein is CASSLQTSGVTDTQYF. The CDR3 coding sequence is TGTGCCAGCAGCTTACAAACTAGCGGGGTCACAGATACGCAGTATTTT.

This clonotype was picked up a small number of times. The chain links TRBV24-1 to TRBJ2-3, with D uncertain. The CDR3 runs 16 residues. V was pared by 4 bases and J by 4 bases, with 17 bases between. Germline CDR1 is KGHDR and CDR2 is SFDVKD. The CDR3 coding sequence is TGTGCCACCAGTGACCCTGCGAGAGGTAGGGCAGATACGCAGTATTTT. Its translation: CATSDPARGRADTQYF.

In this sample, this clonotype turned up a few times. The chain is built from TRBV4-1 and TRBJ2-1; D remains ambiguous. The V and J ends lost 1 base and 8 bases respectively, with 9 bases between them. In germline, CDR1 is MGHRA, CDR2 YSYEKL. The CDR3 is 13 amino acids. The DNA of the CDR3 is TGCGCCAGCAGCCAAGCAAAAGGTGATGAGCAGTTCTTC. Translated, it gives CASSQAKGDEQFF.

The chain recombines TRBV4-1 with TRBJ2-5; D not certain. Germline assignment: CDR1 MGHRA and CDR2 YSYEKL. The CDR3 runs 13 residues. Trimming removed 9 bases from V and 2 bases from J, with 13 bases in between. CDR3 DNA: TGCGCCAGTGGCATTGAAAGTCAAGAGACCCAGTACTTC. Protein: CASGIESQETQYF.

This clonotype showed up just a few times. The genes are TRBV29-1 and TRBJ1-2, with 8 bases matching TRBD1. The V segment lost 4 bases and the J segment 4 bases; nucleotides outside the gene matches: 2. Germline-derived CDR1 and CDR2 are SQVTM and ANQGSEA. CDR3 length: 12 residues. CDR3 sequence reads: CSVGGQAYGYTF. CDR3 DNA sequence: TGCAGCGTTGGGGGACAGGCCTATGGCTACACCTTC.

This clonotype was detected only a few times. The chain joins TRBV20-1 to TRBJ2-2; tentative D call: TRBD1 (6 bases). Trimming pared 7 bases from V and 4 bases from J, leaving 10 bases between. This CDR3 is built from 12 residues. Germline V gene sequence: CDR1 DFQATT, CDR2 SNEGSKA (reference sequence). CDR3 nucleotide sequence: TGCAGTGTTGACAGGCGCACCGGGGAGCTGTTTTTT. Protein product: CSVDRRTGELFF.

This clonotype was picked up a small number of times. This chain uses TRBV28 with TRBJ2-7, with 12 bases that match TRBD2. Per the germline V gene, CDR1 is MDHEN and CDR2 is SYDVKM. V shed 6 bases and J 7 bases; nucleotides not matched to a gene: 7. This CDR3 has 14 residues. This CDR3 reads CASRTSGRSVEQYF. Written as DNA, the CDR3 is TGTGCCAGCAGAACTAGCGGGAGGTCAGTGGAGCAGTACTTC. Full variable domain (missing parts from reference TRBV28 and TRBJ2-7): DVKVTQSSRYLVKRTGEKVFLECVQDMDHENMFWYRQDPGLGLRLIYFSYDVKMKEKGDIPEGYSVSREKKERFSLILESASTNQTSMYLCASRTSGRSVEQYFGPGTRLTVT.

This clonotype has more than one count but fewer than ten. V usage is TRBV24-1 and J usage is TRBJ1-1; D gene unclear. The germline gives CDR1 KGHDR, CDR2 SFDVKD. Trimming cost V 1 base and J 0 bases, with 2 bases left between them. The CDR3 runs to 13 residues. The CDR3 reads CATSDFLNTEAFF. The CDR3 region has the DNA TGTGCCACCAGTGATTTTTTGAACACTGAAGCTTTCTTT.